This T cell receptor beta chain was recovered during a study of PD-1 blockade in classical Hodgkin lymphoma. Study-wide results and caveats: Before treatment, TCR diversity in newly diagnosed patients was reportedly lower than in healthy donors. Only CD4+ TCR diversity, not CD8+, had risen significantly by C4D1. The repertoire differences lack a defined cause, possibly disease activity or prior therapy.

Generated by immunoSEQ multiplex PCR, the TCRdb table keeps only in-frame clones and is missing some. The table lists roughly 20,000 clones, about 68% of them singletons, with roughly 19% in the top ten. This clone was detected once. Its specificity is not known. With 6 bases removed from V and 3 bases from J, the gap between germline ends came to 11 bases. This CDR3 has 13 residues. Germline CDR1 and CDR2: MNHEY and SMNVEV (reference sequence). The time point was: cycle 4 day 1 (C4D1), after 6 weeks of nivolumab. Relapses following autologous stem cell transplantation were seen in all patients, with brentuximab vedotin exposure varying.

Sequenced here: peripheral blood mononuclear cells (PBMCs), sampled before the fourth cycle of nivolumab. The rearrangement links TRBV27 to TRBJ2-5; no clear D. This clonotype was obtained from a human donor with classical Hodgkin lymphoma. CDR3: CASSHLQKETQYF. CDR3 coding DNA: TGTGCCAGCAGCCATCTGCAGAAAGAGACCCAGTACTTC.